This TCR beta chain stems from a study of graft-versus-host responses after intestinal transplantation. Study-level information: Every recipient had anti-thymocyte globulin induction and approximately 3 years of tacrolimus plus steroids.

This clone has only one observation. Its specificity is not known. The repertoire was sequenced with immunoSEQ multiplex PCR; TCRdb's copy has only in-frame clones and lacks some. Seen here are over 100,000 clones, approximately 84% observed once, and the top ten hold over 0.8%. Study-wide findings and caveats: Analysis identified GvH clones in recipient marrow, with some appearing first in ileum or blood. Peak levels of circulating GvH clones tracked with early post-transplant HvG declines. Allograft clonal ratios (graft-versus-host to host-versus-graft) were high in patients who had graft-donor T cell macrochimerism.

The V gene's germline CDR1 is LGHNA and CDR2 YNFKEQ. CDR3 size: 15 residues. The V segment lost 4 bases and the J segment 5 bases; nucleotides outside the gene matches: 7. This TCR was sampled from a human donor who received an intestinal transplant. The chain is built from TRBV4-2 and TRBJ2-1, with TRBD2 matching 8 bases. Material: unstimulated CD4+ T cells sorted from spleen or lymph node cells, obtained before intestinal transplant. The DNA of the CDR3 is TGTGCCAGCAGCCTACAGCGGGAGACTAACAATGAGCAGTTCTTC. Translated, it gives CASSLQRETNNEQFF.